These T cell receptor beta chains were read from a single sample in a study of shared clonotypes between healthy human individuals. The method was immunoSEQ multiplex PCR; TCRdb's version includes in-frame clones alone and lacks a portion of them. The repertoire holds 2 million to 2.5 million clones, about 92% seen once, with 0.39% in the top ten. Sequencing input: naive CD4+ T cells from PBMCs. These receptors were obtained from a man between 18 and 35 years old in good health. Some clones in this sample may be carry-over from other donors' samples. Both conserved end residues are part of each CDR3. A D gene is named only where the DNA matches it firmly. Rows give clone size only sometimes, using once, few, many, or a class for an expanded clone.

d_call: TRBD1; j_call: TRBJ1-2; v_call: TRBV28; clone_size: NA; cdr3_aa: CASSPLDRPTYGYTF; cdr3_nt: TGTGCCAGCAGTCCCCTGGACAGGCCCACCTATGGCTACACCTTC
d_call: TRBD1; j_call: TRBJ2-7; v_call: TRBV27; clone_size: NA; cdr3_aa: CASSLTGLYEQYF; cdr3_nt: TGTGCCAGCAGTTTGACAGGGCTCTACGAGCAGTACTTC
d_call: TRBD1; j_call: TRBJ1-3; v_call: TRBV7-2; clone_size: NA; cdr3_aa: CASSRTGGISGNTIYF; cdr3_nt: TGTGCCAGCAGCCGGACAGGGGGTATCTCTGGAAACACCATATATTTT
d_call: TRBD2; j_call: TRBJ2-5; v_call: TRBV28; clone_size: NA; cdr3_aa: CASSFATGLASDSGSDGETQYF; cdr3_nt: TGTGCCAGCAGTTTTGCAACCGGACTAGCGAGCGATAGCGGGAGTGACGGGGAGACCCAGTACTTC
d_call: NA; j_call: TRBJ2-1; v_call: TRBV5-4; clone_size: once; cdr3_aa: CASSLGKGNEQFF; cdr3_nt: TGTGCCAGCAGCTTGGGAAAGGGCAATGAGCAGTTCTTC
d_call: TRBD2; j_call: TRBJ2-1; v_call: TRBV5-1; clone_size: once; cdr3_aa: CASSFYGTSGSFHNEQFF; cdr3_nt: TGCGCCAGCAGCTTTTACGGGACTAGCGGGAGTTTCCACAATGAGCAGTTCTTC
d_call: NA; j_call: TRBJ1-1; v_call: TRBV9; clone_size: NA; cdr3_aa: CASSAHRVNTEAFF; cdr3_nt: TGTGCCAGCAGCGCGCACAGGGTGAACACTGAAGCTTTCTTT
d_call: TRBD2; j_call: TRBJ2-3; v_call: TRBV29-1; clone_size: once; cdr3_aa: CSVDLLAAAKDTQYF; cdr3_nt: TGCAGCGTTGACTTACTAGCGGCGGCAAAAGATACGCAGTATTTT
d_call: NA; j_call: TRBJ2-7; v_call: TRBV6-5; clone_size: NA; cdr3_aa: CASSYGLSTYEQYF; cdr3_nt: TGTGCCAGCAGTTACGGACTTTCCACCTACGAGCAGTACTTC
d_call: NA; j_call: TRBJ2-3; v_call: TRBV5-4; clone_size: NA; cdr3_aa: CASSFPGEADTQYF; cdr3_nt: TGTGCCAGCAGCTTCCCAGGGGAGGCAGATACGCAGTATTTT
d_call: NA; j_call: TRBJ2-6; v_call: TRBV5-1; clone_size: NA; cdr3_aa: CASSSQGGAANVLTF; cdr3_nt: TGCGCCAGCAGCTCCCAGGGGGGGGCGGCCAACGTCCTGACTTTC
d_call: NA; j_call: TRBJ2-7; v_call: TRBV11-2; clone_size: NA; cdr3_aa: CASSTGLLPSEQYF; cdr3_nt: TGTGCCAGCAGCACGGGACTCCTACCGAGTGAGCAGTACTTC
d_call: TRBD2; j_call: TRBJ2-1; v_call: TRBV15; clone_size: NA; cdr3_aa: CATTSGDYNEQFF; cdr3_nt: TGTGCCACCACTAGCGGGGATTACAATGAGCAGTTCTTC
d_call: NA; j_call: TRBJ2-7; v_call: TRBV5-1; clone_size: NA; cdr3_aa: CASSQGSSSYEQYF; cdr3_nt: TGCGCCAGCAGCCAGGGGTCAAGCTCCTACGAGCAGTACTTC
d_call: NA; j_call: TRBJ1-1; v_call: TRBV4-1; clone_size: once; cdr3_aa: CASSQVLQMNTEAFF; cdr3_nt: TGCGCCAGCAGCCAAGTTCTCCAAATGAACACTGAAGCTTTCTTT
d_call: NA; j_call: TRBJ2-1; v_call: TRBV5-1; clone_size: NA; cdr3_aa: CASSLALEAYNEQFF; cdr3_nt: TGCGCCAGCAGCTTAGCACTAGAAGCCTACAATGAGCAGTTCTTC
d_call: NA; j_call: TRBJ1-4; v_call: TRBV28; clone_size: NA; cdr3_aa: CASSLYAPGRKDEKLFF; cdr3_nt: TGTGCCAGCAGTTTATACGCACCAGGGCGGAAAGATGAAAAACTGTTTTTT
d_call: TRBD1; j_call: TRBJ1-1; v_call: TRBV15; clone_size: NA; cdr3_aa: CATSYGQGRNTEAFF; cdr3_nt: TGTGCCACCAGCTATGGACAGGGGAGGAACACTGAAGCTTTCTTT
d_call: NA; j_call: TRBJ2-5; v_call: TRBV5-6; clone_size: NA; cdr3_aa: CASSLYPVQAKLSQYF; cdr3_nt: TGTGCCAGCAGCTTGTATCCTGTGCAGGCTAAGTTATCCCAGTACTTC
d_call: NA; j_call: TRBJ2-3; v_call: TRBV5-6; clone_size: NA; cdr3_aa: CASSPTGRTGDTQYF; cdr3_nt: TGTGCCAGCAGCCCCACCGGACGGACCGGGGATACGCAGTATTTT
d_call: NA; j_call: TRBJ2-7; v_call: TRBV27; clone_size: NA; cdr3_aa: CASSPSSLGQYEQYF; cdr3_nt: TGTGCCAGCAGTCCCTCCTCCCTCGGACAGTACGAGCAGTACTTC
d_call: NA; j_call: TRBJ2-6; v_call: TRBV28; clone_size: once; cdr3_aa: CASSPGGSGANVLTF; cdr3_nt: TGTGCCAGCAGCCCTGGGGGATCTGGGGCCAACGTCCTGACTTTC
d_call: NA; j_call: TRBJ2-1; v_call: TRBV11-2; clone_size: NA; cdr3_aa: CASSLGLISYNEQFF; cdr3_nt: TGTGCCAGCAGCTTAGGACTAATTTCCTACAATGAGCAGTTCTTC
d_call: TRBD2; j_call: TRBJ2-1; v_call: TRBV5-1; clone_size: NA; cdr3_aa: CASSLAGGSNEQFF; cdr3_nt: TGCGCCAGCAGTCTAGCGGGAGGGTCCAATGAGCAGTTCTTC
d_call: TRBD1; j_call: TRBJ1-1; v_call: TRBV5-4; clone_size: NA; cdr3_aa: CASTLGQVILGTEAFF; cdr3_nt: TGTGCCAGCACCCTGGGACAGGTAATCTTGGGCACTGAAGCTTTCTTT
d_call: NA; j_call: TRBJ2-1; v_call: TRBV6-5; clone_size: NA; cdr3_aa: CASRGTGFREQFF; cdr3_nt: TGTGCCAGCAGAGGGACCGGATTCCGCGAGCAGTTCTTC
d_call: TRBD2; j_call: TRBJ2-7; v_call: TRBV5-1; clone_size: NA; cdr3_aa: CASSLAASGRASLEQYF; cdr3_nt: TGCGCCAGCAGCTTGGCCGCTAGCGGGAGGGCCTCGCTCGAGCAGTACTTC
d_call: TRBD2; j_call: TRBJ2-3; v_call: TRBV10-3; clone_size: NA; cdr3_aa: CAISKLAGATFGTDTQYF; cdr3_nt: TGTGCCATATCCAAGTTAGCGGGAGCCACCTTCGGTACAGATACGCAGTATTTT
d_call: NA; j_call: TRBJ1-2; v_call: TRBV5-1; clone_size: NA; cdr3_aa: CASSLGRDGPYGYTF; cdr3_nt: TGCGCCAGCAGCCTTGGGCGGGACGGTCCCTATGGCTACACCTTC
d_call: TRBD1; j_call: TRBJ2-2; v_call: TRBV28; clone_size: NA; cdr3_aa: CASSSPDRPAELFF; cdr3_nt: TGTGCCAGCAGTTCACCGGACAGGCCCGCGGAGCTGTTTTTT
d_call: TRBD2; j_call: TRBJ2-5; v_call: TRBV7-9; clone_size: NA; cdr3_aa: CASGSGGETQYF; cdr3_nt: TGTGCCAGCGGTTCGGGGGGGGAGACCCAGTACTTC